The text below deals with one TCR beta chain. Its specificity is not known. These data are taken from a study of T and B cells in COVID-19 patients. For the study at large: Peripheral blood came from COVID-19 patients with active infection or after recovery. Of roughly 22 active-infection patients, approximately twelve were critically ill with mechanical ventilation or extracorporeal membrane oxygenation.

Findings of the study overall: The recovered cohort had approximately 2,000 exclusive TCR clusters, including over 30 low generation probability clusters.

Multiplex PCR with BIOMED2 TRB-A/B primer pools amplified TRB rearrangements. TCRdb itself ran the multiplex PCR reads through MiXCR, one entry per CDR3 protein. The table lists fewer than 6,500 distinct CDR3 sequences, 25% to 30% of them singletons. Blood genomic DNA input for TRB amplification was about 240-500 ng. V lost 5 bases and J 0 bases, leaving 11 bases between the germline ends. Germline V gene sequence: CDR1 MNHNY, CDR2 SVGAGI (reference sequence). There are 16 residues in the CDR3. The specimen sequenced was blood. This clonotype was obtained from a human donor with active COVID-19. The donor label of this sample is uncertain. This sequence joins TRBV6-6 and TRBJ1-6; D is unclear. The CDR3 spells CASSTGKNSYNSPLHF. CDR3 in DNA: TGTGCCAGCAGTACGGGGAAAAACTCCTATAATTCACCCCTCCACTTT.